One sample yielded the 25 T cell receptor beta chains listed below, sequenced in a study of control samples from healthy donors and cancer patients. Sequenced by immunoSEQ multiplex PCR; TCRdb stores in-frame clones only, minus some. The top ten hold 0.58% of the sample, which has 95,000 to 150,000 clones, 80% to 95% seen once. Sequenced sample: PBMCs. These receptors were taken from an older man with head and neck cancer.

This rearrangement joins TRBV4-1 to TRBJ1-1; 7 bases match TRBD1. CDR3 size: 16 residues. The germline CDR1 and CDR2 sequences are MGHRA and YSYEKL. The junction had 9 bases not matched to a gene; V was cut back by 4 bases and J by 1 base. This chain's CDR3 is CASSLTGSGGNTEAFF. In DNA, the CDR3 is TGCGCCAGCAGCCTCACCGGGTCAGGGGGGAACACTGAAGCTTTCTTT.

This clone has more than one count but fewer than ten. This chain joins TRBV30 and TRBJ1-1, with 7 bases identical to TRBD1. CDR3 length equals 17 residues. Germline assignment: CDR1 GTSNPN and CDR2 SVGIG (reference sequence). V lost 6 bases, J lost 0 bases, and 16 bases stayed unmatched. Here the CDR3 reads CACYPMGTAQMNTEAFF. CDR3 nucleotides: TGTGCCTGTTACCCAATGGGGACAGCTCAAATGAACACTGAAGCTTTCTTT.

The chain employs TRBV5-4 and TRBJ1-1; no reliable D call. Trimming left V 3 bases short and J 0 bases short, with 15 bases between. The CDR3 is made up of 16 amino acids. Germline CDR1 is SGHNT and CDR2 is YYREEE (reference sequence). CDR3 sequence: CASSSEAVTLNTEAFF. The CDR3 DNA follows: TGTGCCAGCAGCTCCGAGGCGGTTACCTTGAACACTGAAGCTTTCTTT.

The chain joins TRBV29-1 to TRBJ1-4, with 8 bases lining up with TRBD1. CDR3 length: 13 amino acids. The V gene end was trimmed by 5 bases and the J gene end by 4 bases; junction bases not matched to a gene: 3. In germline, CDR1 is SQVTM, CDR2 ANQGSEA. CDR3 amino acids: CSVQTGVNEKLFF. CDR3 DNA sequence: TGCAGCGTTCAGACAGGGGTTAATGAAAAACTGTTTTTT.

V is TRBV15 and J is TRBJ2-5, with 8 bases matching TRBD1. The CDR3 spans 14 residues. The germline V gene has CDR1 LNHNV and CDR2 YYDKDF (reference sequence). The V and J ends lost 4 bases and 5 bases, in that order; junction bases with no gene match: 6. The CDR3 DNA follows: TGTGCCACCAGCATCCAGGGGGCGGTGGAGACCCAGTACTTC. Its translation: CATSIQGAVETQYF.

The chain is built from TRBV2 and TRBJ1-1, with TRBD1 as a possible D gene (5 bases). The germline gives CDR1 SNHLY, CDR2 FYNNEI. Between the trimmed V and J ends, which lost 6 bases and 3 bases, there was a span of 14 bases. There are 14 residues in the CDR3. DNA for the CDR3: TGTGCCAGCAGCAGGGACCTGGAGGACACTGAAGCTTTCTTT. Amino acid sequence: CASSRDLEDTEAFF.

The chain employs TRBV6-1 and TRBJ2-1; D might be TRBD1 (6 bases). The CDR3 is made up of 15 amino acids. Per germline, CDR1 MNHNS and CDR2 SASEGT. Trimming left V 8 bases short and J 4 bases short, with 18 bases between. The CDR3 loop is CASGPSGQVYNEQFF. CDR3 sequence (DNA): TGTGCCAGCGGCCCCTCGGGACAAGTATACAATGAGCAGTTCTTC.

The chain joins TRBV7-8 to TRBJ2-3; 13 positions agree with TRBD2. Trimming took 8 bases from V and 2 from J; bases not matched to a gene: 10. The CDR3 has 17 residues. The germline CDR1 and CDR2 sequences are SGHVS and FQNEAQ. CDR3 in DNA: TGTGCCAGCGCTCTTCACGGGACTAGCGGGAACACAGATACGCAGTATTTT. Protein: CASALHGTSGNTDTQYF. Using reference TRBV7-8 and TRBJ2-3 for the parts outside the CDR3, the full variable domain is GAGVSQSPRYKVAKRGQDVALRCDPISGHVSLFWYQQALGQGPEFLTYFQNEAQLDKSGLPSDRFFAERPEGSVSTLKIQRTQQEDSAVYLCASALHGTSGNTDTQYFGPGTRLTVL.

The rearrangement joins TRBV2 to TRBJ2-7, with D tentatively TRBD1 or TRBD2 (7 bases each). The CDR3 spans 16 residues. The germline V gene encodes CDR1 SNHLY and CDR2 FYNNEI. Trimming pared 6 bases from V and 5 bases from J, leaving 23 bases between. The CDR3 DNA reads TGTGCCAGCAGGGGGGGGGTGGGACAGCGAGTGAACGAGCAGTACTTC. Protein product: CASRGGVGQRVNEQYF.

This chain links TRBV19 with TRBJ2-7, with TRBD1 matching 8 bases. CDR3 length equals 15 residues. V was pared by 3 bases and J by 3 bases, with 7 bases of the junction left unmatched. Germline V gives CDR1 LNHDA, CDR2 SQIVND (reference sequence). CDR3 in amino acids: CASSIRSQGGYEQYF. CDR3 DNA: TGTGCCAGTAGTATTAGGTCACAGGGGGGCTACGAGCAGTACTTC. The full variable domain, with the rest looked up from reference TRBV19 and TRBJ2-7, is DGGITQSPKYLFRKEGQNVTLSCEQNLNHDAMYWYRQDPGQGLRLIYYSQIVNDFQKGDIAEGYSVSREKKESFPLTVTSAQKNPTAFYLCASSIRSQGGYEQYFGPGTRLTVT.

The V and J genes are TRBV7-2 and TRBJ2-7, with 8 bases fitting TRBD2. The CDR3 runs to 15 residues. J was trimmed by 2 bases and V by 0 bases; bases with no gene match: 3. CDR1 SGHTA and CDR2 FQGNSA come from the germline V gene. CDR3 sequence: CASSLAAGGTYEQYF. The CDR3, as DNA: TGTGCCAGCAGCTTAGCGGCGGGAGGAACCTACGAGCAGTACTTC.

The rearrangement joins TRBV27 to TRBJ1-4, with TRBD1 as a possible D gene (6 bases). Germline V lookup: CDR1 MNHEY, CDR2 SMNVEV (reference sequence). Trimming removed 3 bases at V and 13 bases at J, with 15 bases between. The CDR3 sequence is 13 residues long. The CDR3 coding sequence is TGTGCCAGCAGTTTCCGCAGGGGAAGAGGACTGTTTTTT. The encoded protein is CASSFRRGRGLFF. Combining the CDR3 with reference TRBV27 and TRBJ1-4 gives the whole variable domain EAQVTQNPRYLITVTGKKLTVTCSQNMNHEYMSWYRQDPGLGLRQIYYSMNVEVTDKGDVPEGYKVSRKEKRNFPLILESPSPNQTSLYFCASSFRRGRGLFFGSGTQLSVL.

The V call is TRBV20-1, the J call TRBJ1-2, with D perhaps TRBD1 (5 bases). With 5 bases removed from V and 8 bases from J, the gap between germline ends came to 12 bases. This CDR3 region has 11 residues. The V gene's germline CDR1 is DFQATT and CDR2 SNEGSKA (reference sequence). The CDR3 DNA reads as TGCAGTGCTCGGGGCCGGCTCGGCTACACCTTC. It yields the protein CSARGRLGYTF.

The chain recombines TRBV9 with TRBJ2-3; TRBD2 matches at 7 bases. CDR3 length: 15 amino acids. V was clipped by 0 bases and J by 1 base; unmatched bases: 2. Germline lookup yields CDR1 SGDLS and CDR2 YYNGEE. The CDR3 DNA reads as TGTGCCAGCAGCGTAGACAGCGGGGGCACAGATACGCAGTATTTT. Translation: CASSVDSGGTDTQYF.

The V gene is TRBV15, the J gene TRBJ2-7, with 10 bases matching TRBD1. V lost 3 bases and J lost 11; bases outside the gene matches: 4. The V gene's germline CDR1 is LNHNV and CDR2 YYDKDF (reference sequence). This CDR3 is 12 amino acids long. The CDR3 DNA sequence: TGTGCCACCAGCAGGGACAGGGGGGCAAAGTACTTC. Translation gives CATSRDRGAKYF. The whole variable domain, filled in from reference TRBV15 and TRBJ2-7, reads DAMVIQNPRYQVTQFGKPVTLSCSQTLNHNVMYWYQQKSSQAPKLLFHYYDKDFNNEADTPDNFQSRRPNTSFCFLDIRSPGLGDTAMYLCATSRDRGAKYFGPGTRLTVT.

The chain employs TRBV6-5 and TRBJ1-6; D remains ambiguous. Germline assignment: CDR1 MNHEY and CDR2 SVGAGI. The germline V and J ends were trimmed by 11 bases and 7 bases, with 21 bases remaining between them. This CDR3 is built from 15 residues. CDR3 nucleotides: TGTGCCTCTCGGGATGCCCGTACGCCAAATTCACCCCTCCACTTT. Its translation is CASRDARTPNSPLHF.

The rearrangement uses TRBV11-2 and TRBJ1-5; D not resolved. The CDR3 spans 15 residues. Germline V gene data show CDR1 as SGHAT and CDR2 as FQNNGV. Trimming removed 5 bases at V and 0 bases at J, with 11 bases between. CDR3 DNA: TGTGCCAGCAGCCCTAACCCCTCTAGCAATCAGCCCCAGCATTTT. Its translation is CASSPNPSSNQPQHF.

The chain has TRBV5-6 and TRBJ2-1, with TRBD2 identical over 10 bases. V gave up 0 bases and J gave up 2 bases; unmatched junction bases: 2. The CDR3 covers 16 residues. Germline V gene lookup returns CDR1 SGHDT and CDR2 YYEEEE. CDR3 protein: CASSLAGTSAYNEQFF. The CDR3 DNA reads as TGTGCCAGCAGCTTGGCCGGGACTAGCGCCTACAATGAGCAGTTCTTC.

The CDR3 reads CAWSVAGTSGVNEQFF. The DNA of the CDR3 is TGTGCCTGGAGTGTGGCCGGGACTAGCGGGGTAAATGAGCAGTTCTTC. The rearrangement uses TRBV30 and TRBJ2-1, with TRBD2 matching 13 bases. The CDR3 sequence is 16 residues long. The junction had 6 bases not matched to a gene; V was cut back by 0 bases and J by 7 bases. Germline V lookup: CDR1 GTSNPN, CDR2 SVGIG (reference sequence). The full variable domain, completed using reference TRBV30 and TRBJ2-1, is SQTIHQWPATLVQPVGSPLSLECTVEGTSNPNLYWYRQAAGRGLQLLFYSVGIGQISSEVPQNLSASRPQDRQFILSSKKLLLSDSGFYLCAWSVAGTSGVNEQFFGPGTRLTVL.

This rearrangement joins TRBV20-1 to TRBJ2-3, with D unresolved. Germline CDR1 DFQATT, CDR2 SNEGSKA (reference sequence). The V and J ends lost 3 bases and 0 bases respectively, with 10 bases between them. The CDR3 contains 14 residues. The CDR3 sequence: CSASRRASTDTQYF. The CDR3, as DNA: TGCAGTGCTAGTAGAAGGGCGAGCACAGATACGCAGTATTTT.

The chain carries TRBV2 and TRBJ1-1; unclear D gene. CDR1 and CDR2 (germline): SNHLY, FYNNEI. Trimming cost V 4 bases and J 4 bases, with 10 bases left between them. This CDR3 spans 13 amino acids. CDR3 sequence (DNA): TGTGCCAGCAGTGCTGAAGGGTCCACTGAAGCTTTCTTT. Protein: CASSAEGSTEAFF.

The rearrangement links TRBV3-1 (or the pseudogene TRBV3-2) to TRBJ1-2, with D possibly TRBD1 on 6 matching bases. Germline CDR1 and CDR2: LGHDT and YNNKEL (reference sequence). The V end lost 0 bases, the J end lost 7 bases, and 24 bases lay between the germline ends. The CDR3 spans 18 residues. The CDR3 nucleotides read TGTGCCAGCAGCCAAGACAGGGGAGGGGGATATCGGGTGTCTGGCTACACCTTC. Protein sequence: CASSQDRGGGYRVSGYTF.

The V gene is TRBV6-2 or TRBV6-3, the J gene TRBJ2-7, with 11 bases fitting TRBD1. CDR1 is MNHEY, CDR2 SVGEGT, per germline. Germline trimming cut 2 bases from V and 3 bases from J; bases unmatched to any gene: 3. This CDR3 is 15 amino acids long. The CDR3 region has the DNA TGTGCCAGCAGTTACCTCGGGACAGGGGGCTACGAGCAGTACTTC. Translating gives CASSYLGTGGYEQYF.

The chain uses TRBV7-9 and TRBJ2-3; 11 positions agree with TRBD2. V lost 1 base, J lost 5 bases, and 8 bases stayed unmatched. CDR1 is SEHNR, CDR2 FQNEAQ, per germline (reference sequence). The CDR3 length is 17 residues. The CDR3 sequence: CASSLVGLAGGQDTQYF. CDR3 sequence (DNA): TGTGCCAGCAGCTTAGTAGGGCTAGCGGGAGGACAAGATACGCAGTATTTT.

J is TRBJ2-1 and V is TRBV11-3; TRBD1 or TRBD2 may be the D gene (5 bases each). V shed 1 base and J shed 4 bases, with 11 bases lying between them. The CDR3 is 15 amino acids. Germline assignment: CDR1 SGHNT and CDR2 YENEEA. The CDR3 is CASSLGGTSYNEQFF. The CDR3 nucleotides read TGTGCCAGCAGCTTAGGAGGGACGTCGTACAATGAGCAGTTCTTC. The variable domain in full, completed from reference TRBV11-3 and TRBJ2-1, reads EAGVVQSPRYKIIEKKQPVAFWCNPISGHNTLYWYLQNLGQGPELLIRYENEEAVDDSQLPKDRFSAERLKGVDSTLKIQPAELGDSAVYLCASSLGGTSYNEQFFGPGTRLTVL.